These 5 T cell receptor beta chains originate from one sample sequenced in a study of vaccination and CD4 T cells after COVID-19. Time point meaning: late sampling 161 to 241 days after vaccination in three convalescent patients. Indicated treatment: roughly 11-day PBMC culture with coronavirus spike peptide pools or control peptides (ViraFEST assay). Cultured CD4+ T cell DNA underwent sequencing with the Oncomine TCR Beta short-read assay. TCRdb re-analysed the PCR reads in MiXCR, keeping a single row per CDR3 protein. The sample carries 20,000 to 25,000 distinct CDR3 sequences, 43% recorded once. These receptors are not linked to any known antigen. The sample here was CD4+ T cells from blood, cultured in vitro, taken about 7 months after SARS-CoV-2 vaccination. These receptors originate from a human donor who had recovered from COVID-19.

This chain joins TRBV27 and TRBJ1-6; TRBD1 might be the D (6 bases). Germline CDR1 and CDR2: MNHEY and SMNVEV (reference sequence). Trimming cost V 3 bases and J 9 bases, with 12 bases left between them. The CDR3 is made up of 14 amino acids. CDR3 amino acids: CASSFWDMGSPLHF. The CDR3 bases are TGTGCCAGCAGTTTTTGGGACATGGGTTCACCCCTCCACTTT.

The V call is TRBV7-9, the J call TRBJ1-3, with TRBD1 matching over 12 bases. Germline V gene lookup returns CDR1 SEHNR and CDR2 FQNEAQ (reference sequence). The CDR3 is 17 residues long. Trimming at V came to 4 bases and at J to 2 bases, leaving 6 bases not matched to a gene. The CDR3 spells CASSYYRDRGPGNTIYF. The DNA of the CDR3 is TGTGCCAGCAGCTACTACCGGGACAGGGGGCCTGGAAACACCATATATTTT.

This clonotype was seen more than once but under ten times. DNA of the CDR3: TGTGCCAGCAGCCGACAGGCACTCAGCAATCAGCCCCAGCATTTT. Protein product: CASSRQALSNQPQHF. This chain connects TRBV7-2 to TRBJ1-5, with a weak D call TRBD1 (6 bases). V lost 5 bases, J lost 1 base, and 12 bases lay in between. The germline gives CDR1 SGHTA, CDR2 FQGNSA. The CDR3 spans 15 residues.

This clonotype has only a few counts. The chain combines TRBV7-3 with TRBJ2-1; 7 bases agree with TRBD2. Germline V gene sequence: CDR1 SGHTA, CDR2 FQGTGA. The CDR3 covers 16 residues. V shed 2 bases, J shed 1 base, and the junction held 5 bases outside the gene matches. CDR3 loop: CASSLASGASYNEQFF. For the CDR3, the DNA is TGTGCCAGCAGCTTAGCTAGCGGAGCGTCCTACAATGAGCAGTTCTTC.

This clonotype has only a few counts. The V and J genes are TRBV7-8 and TRBJ2-5; D possibly corresponds to TRBD2 (6 bases). CDR1 is SGHVS, CDR2 FQNEAQ, per germline. The CDR3 is 15 amino acids. V shed 0 bases and J shed 4 bases, with 12 bases lying between them. CDR3 sequence reads: CASSLADYLGETQYF. The DNA for the CDR3 is TGTGCCAGCAGCTTAGCGGACTATTTGGGAGAGACCCAGTACTTC.